This TCR beta chain came from a study of Graves' ophthalmopathy and Graves' hyperthyroidism (dated by TCRdb to between 2018 and 2020). About the investigation overall: Peripheral blood was collected before any treatment was given, at the time of initial diagnosis. To explore V-J signatures distinguishing ophthalmopathy from hyperthyroidism, a discovery set of about a hundred patients (around 42 ophthalmopathy, roughly 56 stable hyperthyroidism) was enrolled. Following sampling, methimazole starting at 30 mg daily was administered to hyperthyroidism patients, and high-dose intravenous methylprednisolone was administered to ophthalmopathy patients. In five to seven hyperthyroidism patients, T-cell repertoires of thyroid tissue and blood were compared. The study used signatures of the TCR beta repertoire to tell Graves' ophthalmopathy apart from Graves' hyperthyroidism and to predict which patients would progress to ophthalmopathy. In total, 120 to 150 blood samples were TCR-sequenced: around 42 ophthalmopathy, some 72 hyperthyroidism and around 17 hyperthyroidism-to-ophthalmopathy patients. For independent validation, a separate cohort was made up of approximately 18 hyperthyroidism patients plus 17 patients who later progressed from hyperthyroidism to ophthalmopathy. The roughly 91 discovery patients were randomly split 7:3 into training and test sets. Overall study results and their limits: In validation, the model predicted ophthalmopathy progression with 70.59% sensitivity and roughly 72% specificity; 12 predicted patients were CT-confirmed with GO in a median of around 6 months. The 13-signature model separated ophthalmopathy from stable hyperthyroidism with approximately 85% sensitivity and roughly 84% specificity in cross-validation, and 80%/75% in the test set. Among expanded thyroid clonotypes with frequency above 0.001, most also showed up in blood, which suggests that blood repertoires may reflect the thyroid immune response. Sample size was not statistically predetermined, and group allocation was not concealed from the investigators.

On this clonotype itself: Its antigen is not yet known. A much larger clone differs by one base, so this may be a read error.

TCR beta CDR3 regions were amplified from RNA transcripts for repertoire sequencing. The first round was an RT-PCR using HTBI primers with the Qiagen OneStep RT-PCR kit, and this first round was followed by a second-round multiplex PCR, then size selection and purification. The libraries underwent paired-end sequencing with 100 bp reads on an Illumina HiSeq2000. The authors' analysis ran thus. SOAPnuke was used for read processing, and reads with adapters, uncalled bases, a mean Phred below 15, or no exact constant-primer or identifier match were discarded. COPE v1.2.5 was used to merge high-quality paired reads. Clonotypes were defined as unique nucleotide sequences and were aligned to IMGT TRB V, D and J references using MiTCR v1.1. Only V-J combinations with frequency above 0.0001 were analysed, covering approximately 99% of repertoires. A TCR clonal expansion and chaos score per V-J combination was defined as the ratio of F50 clonal expansion to chaos observed in the TCRdist matrix. Welch's t-statistics and random forest were used to reduce features to some 13 V-J combinations, which were fed into a naive Bayes classifier. The Morisita-Horn index was used to measure how similar the thyroid and blood repertoires were. The public sequencing data were trimmed at Q25 with fastp and processed into clonotypes with MiXCR by TCRdb, which kept only in-frame beta chains. Rows merge per CDR3 protein into single entries with the most common DNA and genes. None of the V and J calls come from the authors' own analysis; TCRdb made them. The sample has over 450,000 distinct CDR3 sequences on record, approximately 14% of them singletons. The ten largest clones represent 8% to 10% of the sample.

Ophthalmopathy patients were characterized by moderately to severely active disease, a Clinical Activity Score of at least 3, a NOSPECS grade of at least 4, and a disease duration under 3 months. Patients with other autoimmune diseases, uncontrolled infections, pregnancy or lactation were excluded from the study. Clinical symptoms, serum thyroxine, TRAb, thyroid ultrasound and orbital computed tomography were used for diagnosis. PBMCs were isolated from around 10 ml of fresh peripheral blood by Ficoll-Paque density gradient centrifugation. Total RNA was extracted using Trizol reagent, and RNA quality was checked on an Agilent 2100 Bioanalyzer. The CDR3, from cysteine to phenylalanine, totals 16 residues. Only CDR3 DNA is held: 48 bases, read in frame from base 1. Looking up the germline V gene (reference sequence) yields CDR1 LNHDA and CDR2 SQIVND. Deletion took 10 bases off V and 2 bases off J, with a span of 21 bases between the germline ends.

The source is a woman aged 25-40 years with Graves' ophthalmopathy. Donor details come from another sample of the same person, matched by shared clones. Recombination joined TRBV19 with TRBJ1-5; the D segment cannot be called with confidence. The sequenced material came from blood. At the DNA level, the sequence is TGTGCCAACACCCCTAGGGCCGCGTTCGGCAATCAGCCCCAGCATTTT. It codes for CANTPRAAFGNQPQHF.